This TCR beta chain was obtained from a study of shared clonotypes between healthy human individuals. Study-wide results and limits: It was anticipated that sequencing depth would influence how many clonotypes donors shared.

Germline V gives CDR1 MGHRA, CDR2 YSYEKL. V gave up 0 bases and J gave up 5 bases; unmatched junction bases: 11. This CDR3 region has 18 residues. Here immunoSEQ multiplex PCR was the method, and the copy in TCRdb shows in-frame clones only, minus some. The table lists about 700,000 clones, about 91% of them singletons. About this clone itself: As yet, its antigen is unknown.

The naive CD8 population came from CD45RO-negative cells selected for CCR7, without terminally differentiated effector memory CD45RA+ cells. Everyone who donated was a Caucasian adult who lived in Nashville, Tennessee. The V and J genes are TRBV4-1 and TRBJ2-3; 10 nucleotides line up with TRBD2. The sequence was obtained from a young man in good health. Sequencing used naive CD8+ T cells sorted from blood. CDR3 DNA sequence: TGCGCCAGCAGCCAAGATCCGCCTAGCGGGAGCGAAGGAGATACGCAGTATTTT. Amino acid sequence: CASSQDPPSGSEGDTQYF.